These 16 T cell receptor beta chains were sequenced from one sample in a study of graft-versus-host responses after intestinal transplantation. These receptors lack a known antigen. Method: immunoSEQ multiplex PCR; TCRdb's copy keeps in-frame clones and lacks some. The sample lists 80,000 to 100,000 clones; about nine tenths were seen once. This material consisted of unstimulated CD4+ T cells sorted from spleen or lymph node cells, taken before intestinal transplant. The receptors derive from a human donor who received an intestinal transplant.

The gene calls are TRBV6-5 and TRBJ1-5, with 7 nucleotides matching TRBD1. Germline assignment: CDR1 MNHEY and CDR2 SVGAGI. The ends lost 5 bases at V and 0 bases at J; junction bases unmatched: 4. The CDR3 extends over 15 amino acids. CDR3 in amino acids: CASSKTGHSNQPQHF. The CDR3 DNA is TGTGCCAGCAGTAAGACAGGGCATAGCAATCAGCCCCAGCATTTT.

The rearrangement uses TRBV6-1 and TRBJ2-7, with TRBD1 matching 7 bases. The CDR3 runs to 15 residues. Unmatched junction bases numbered 8, after V lost 6 bases and J lost 0 bases. The germline CDR1 and CDR2 sequences are MNHNS and SASEGT. In DNA form, the CDR3 reads TGTGCCAGCAGGCGAGTGGGGGACAGCTCCTACGAGCAGTACTTC. Translated: CASRRVGDSSYEQYF.

The chain's CDR3 is CASGTGTWPWETQYF. The DNA of the CDR3 is TGTGCCAGCGGAACCGGGACTTGGCCGTGGGAGACCCAGTACTTC. The chain is built from TRBV6-1 and TRBJ2-5, with a weak D call TRBD2 (6 bases). The V gene lost 8 bases and the J gene lost 5 bases, with 21 bases spanning the gap. Germline CDR1 MNHNS, CDR2 SASEGT. CDR3 size: 15 residues.

The rearrangement joins TRBV27 to TRBJ1-1; D uncertain. V gave up 4 bases and J gave up 0 bases, with 12 bases separating them. The CDR3 is 15 amino acids. Germline CDR1 reads MNHEY; CDR2 reads SMNVEV (reference sequence). The CDR3 is CASSWSAQMNTEAFF. In DNA form, the CDR3 reads TGTGCCAGCAGTTGGTCGGCACAGATGAACACTGAAGCTTTCTTT.

The genes are TRBV6-1 and TRBJ2-1; 13 bases are a match to TRBD2. The junction had 15 bases not matched to a gene; V was cut back by 0 bases and J by 7 bases. The CDR3 runs 20 residues. Per the germline V gene, CDR1 is MNHNS and CDR2 is SASEGT. The CDR3 nucleotides read TGTGCCAGCAGTGAAGCCACAAGACTAGCGGGGGGTCGCCTGCGGAATGAGCAGTTCTTC. This encodes CASSEATRLAGGRLRNEQFF.

The gene calls are TRBV13 and TRBJ1-5; possible D gene TRBD1, 5 bases. V lost 2 bases, J lost 3 bases, and 8 bases lay in between. The CDR3 covers 14 residues. The V gene's germline CDR1 is PRHDT and CDR2 FYEKMQ (reference sequence). The CDR3 is CASSLPGNNQPQHF. CDR3 nucleotide sequence: TGTGCCAGCAGCTTACCAGGGAACAATCAGCCCCAGCATTTT.

The genes are TRBV11-2 and TRBJ2-7; D call uncertain. V lost 0 bases and J lost 2, with 11 bases in between. This CDR3 spans 15 amino acids. Per germline, CDR1 SGHAT and CDR2 FQNNGV. The CDR3 loop is CASSLETGLTYEQYF. CDR3 sequence (DNA): TGTGCCAGCAGCTTAGAAACCGGTCTGACCTACGAGCAGTACTTC.

This chain uses TRBV5-6 with TRBJ2-7; D unclear. From germline, CDR1 is SGHDT and CDR2 YYEEEE. CDR3 length: 13 amino acids. The germline V and J ends were trimmed by 1 base and 6 bases, with 11 bases remaining between them. CDR3 sequence: CASSLSWQAEQYF. Written as DNA, the CDR3 is TGTGCCAGCAGCTTGTCCTGGCAGGCCGAGCAGTACTTC. The full variable domain, with the rest looked up from reference TRBV5-6 and TRBJ2-7, is DAGVTQSPTHLIKTRGQQVTLRCSPKSGHDTVSWYQQALGQGPQFIFQYYEEEERQRGNFPDRFSGHQFPNYSSELNVNALLLGDSALYLCASSLSWQAEQYFGPGTRLTVT.

The CDR3: CTSSQDTILAGGCGANVLTF. CDR3 nucleotides: TGCACCAGCAGCCAAGATACGATACTAGCGGGGGGGTGTGGGGCCAACGTCCTGACTTTC. The chain recombines TRBV1 with TRBJ2-6; the table's D call, TRBD2, was not checked against the DNA. TRBV1 is described as a pseudogene. The CDR3 extends over 20 amino acids.

This clone occurred a few times. The chain has TRBV5-1 and TRBJ2-7; maybe TRBD2 (6 bases). The CDR3 has 13 residues. The germline V gene encodes CDR1 SGHRS and CDR2 YFSETQ. V was cut by 5 bases and J by 3 bases, with 12 bases left in between. The CDR3 bases are TGCGCCAGCAGTCGGGAGCGGTTCTACGAGCAGTACTTC. Translation: CASSRERFYEQYF.

The chain carries TRBV2 and TRBJ2-3; no reliable D call. The V gene lost 2 bases and the J gene lost 2 bases, with 8 bases spanning the gap. CDR3 size: 14 residues. The germline gives CDR1 SNHLY, CDR2 FYNNEI. CDR3 sequence: CASSENLPTDTQYF. The CDR3 DNA sequence: TGTGCCAGCAGTGAAAACTTACCCACAGATACGCAGTATTTT.

The chain has TRBV5-8 and TRBJ1-4; 7 bases agree with TRBD1. This CDR3 contains 15 residues. The V gene's germline CDR1 is SGHTS and CDR2 YDEGEE. The junction had 8 bases not matched to a gene; V was cut back by 4 bases and J by 5 bases. The CDR3 is CASSPGTAVNEKLFF. The CDR3 DNA reads as TGTGCCAGCAGCCCAGGGACAGCGGTCAATGAAAAACTGTTTTTT.

This chain joins TRBV2 and TRBJ2-5, with 8 bases lining up with TRBD1. Unmatched junction bases numbered 3, after V lost 3 bases and J lost 3 bases. CDR3 size: 14 residues. Germline V gene lookup returns CDR1 SNHLY and CDR2 FYNNEI. The CDR3 spells CASSEKTGEETQYF. Here the CDR3 DNA reads TGTGCCAGCAGTGAGAAGACAGGGGAAGAGACCCAGTACTTC.

This chain links TRBV2 with TRBJ1-1, with D perhaps TRBD1 (5 bases). Trimming shortened V by 2 bases and J by 5 bases, and 9 bases separated the two germline ends. CDR3 length: 13 amino acids. The V gene's germline CDR1 is SNHLY and CDR2 FYNNEI. The CDR3 is CASSENGGTEAFF. In DNA, the CDR3 is TGTGCCAGCAGTGAAAATGGGGGGACTGAAGCTTTCTTT.

The V call is TRBV10-2, the J call TRBJ1-2, with TRBD1 matching 7 bases. Germline CDR1 reads WSHSY; CDR2 reads SAAADI. After removal of 2 bases from V and 4 bases from J, the junction contained 1 base not matched to a gene. The CDR3 has 13 amino acids. CDR3 region: CASSETGVYGYTF. CDR3 sequence (DNA): TGCGCCAGCAGTGAGACAGGGGTCTATGGCTACACCTTC.

This chain uses TRBV10-3 with TRBJ1-1, with D hard to call. The length of the CDR3 is 14 residues. The germline V and J ends were trimmed by 0 bases and 4 bases, with 9 bases remaining between them. The germline CDR1 and CDR2 sequences are ENHRY and SYGVKD. The CDR3 bases are TGTGCCATCAGTGAGTCGAGGGTGGCCACTGAAGCTTTCTTT. Amino acids: CAISESRVATEAFF.